This T cell receptor (beta chain) derives from a study of post-analysis software for immune sequencing data. Background on the study: Relapsing-remitting, secondary progressive and progressive-relapsing multiple sclerosis were all included among the disease courses.

V was trimmed by 4 bases and J by 1 base, leaving 10 bases between them. In germline, CDR1 is SQVTM, CDR2 ANQGSEA. The length of the CDR3 is 13 residues. Study-wide results and caveats: Four to six TRBV segments appeared more often in patients than in controls, and TRBV5-6, TRBV5-1 and TRBV20-1 were among these. A significant reduction in normalized Chao1 diversity was observed in multiple sclerosis patients versus controls. By F measure, strong co-clustering occurred among samples prepared in the same batch.

A word on this clonotype: Its antigen is still unknown.

The library was made from cDNA and included unique molecular identifiers. A population of 1 to 10 million T cells gave rise to roughly 0.5 million cDNA molecules. Each CDR3 protein gets one entry after TCRdb re-called the PCR reads with MiXCR. This sample yields 750,000 to 950,000 distinct CDR3 sequences, of which approximately 57% are seen a single time; approximately 4.3% belongs to the top ten. Sample: blood. The TCR originated in a girl aged 5-17 years with multiple sclerosis. The chain has TRBV29-1 and TRBJ1-2; a weak D match, TRBD1 (5 bases). In DNA form, the CDR3 reads TGCAGCGTTGGAGAGACAGTTAACTATGGCTACACCTTC. It is translated as CSVGETVNYGYTF.